The 31 T cell receptor beta chains listed next were all sequenced from one sample in a study of early T cells in non-severe SARS-CoV-2 infection. TCRdb analysed the 5' RACE reads with MiXCR anew, one entry per CDR3 protein. The sample lists 70,000 or so distinct CDR3 sequences, 12% occurring once. The material sequenced was whole blood. Receptors originate from an adult who was a healthcare worker with PCR-confirmed SARS-CoV-2 infection or an uninfected control (not recorded which).

This clonotype was counted ten times or more. The genes are TRBV30 and TRBJ2-7, with 11 positions matching TRBD1. This CDR3 region has 14 residues. The junction had 1 base not matched to a gene; V was cut back by 1 base and J by 2 bases. In germline, CDR1 is GTSNPN, CDR2 SVGIG (reference sequence). The CDR3 spells CAWSGGQGAYEQYF. Here the CDR3 DNA reads TGTGCCTGGAGTGGGGGACAGGGGGCCTACGAGCAGTACTTC.

In this sample, this clonotype turned up many times. V usage is TRBV11-2 and J usage is TRBJ2-1, with TRBD1 as a possible D gene (5 bases). The germline V gene encodes CDR1 SGHAT and CDR2 FQNNGV. This CDR3 is 16 amino acids long. The V end lost 5 bases, the J end lost 2 bases, and 16 bases lay between the germline ends. The CDR3 loop reads CASSTPRASTYNEQFF. The CDR3 nucleotides are TGTGCCAGCAGCACCCCCAGGGCGTCCACCTACAATGAGCAGTTCTTC.

This clonotype was detected ten times or more. At one end the junction does not follow the germline gene, possibly because of a read error. The rearrangement uses TRBV14 and TRBJ2-7; 8 positions match TRBD2. Looked up from germline, CDR1 is SGHDN and CDR2 is FVKESK. CDR3 length equals 14 residues. CDR3 DNA: TGTGCCAGCAGCCTAGCGGGAAACTCCCACGAGCAGTACTTC. As protein: CASSLAGNSHEQYF.

This clonotype was observed at least ten times. Written as DNA, the CDR3 is TGTGCCAGCAGCTTTCAAGGATGGGGCGGAGATACGCAGTATTTT. Translating gives CASSFQGWGGDTQYF. The V and J genes are TRBV11-2 and TRBJ2-3; tentatively, D is TRBD1 (5 bases). Germline values: CDR1 SGHAT, CDR2 FQNNGV. This CDR3 is built from 15 residues. V lost 3 bases to trimming and J lost 5 bases, with 15 bases between them.

This clonotype showed up just a few times. J is TRBJ2-7 and V is TRBV6-6; 8 bases are shared with TRBD1. V shed 0 bases and J 6 bases; nucleotides not matched to a gene: 1. The CDR3 covers 13 residues. CDR1 and CDR2 (germline): MNHNY, SVGAGI (reference sequence). CDR3 amino acids: CASSYSGTGEQYF. As DNA, the CDR3 is TGTGCCAGCAGTTACTCAGGGACAGGCGAGCAGTACTTC.

This clonotype has ten or more counts. The chain joins TRBV7-8 to TRBJ1-1; D remains ambiguous. There are 13 residues in the CDR3. The V end was cut by 0 bases, the J end by 1 base, with 3 bases between. The germline V gene has CDR1 SGHVS and CDR2 FQNEAQ. CDR3: CASSLAPNTEAFF. CDR3 DNA: TGTGCCAGCAGCTTAGCTCCGAACACTGAAGCTTTCTTT. The complete variable domain, with remaining parts taken from reference TRBV7-8 and TRBJ1-1, reads GAGVSQSPRYKVAKRGQDVALRCDPISGHVSLFWYQQALGQGPEFLTYFQNEAQLDKSGLPSDRFFAERPEGSVSTLKIQRTQQEDSAVYLCASSLAPNTEAFFGQGTRLTVV.

The CDR3 DNA follows: TGCAGCGTTGAAGATAGGGAGACTAGCGGGTATTACAATGAGCAGTTCTTC. It yields the protein CSVEDRETSGYYNEQFF. The rearrangement uses TRBV29-1 and TRBJ2-1; 10 positions match TRBD2. The CDR3 loop spans 17 amino acids. Germline values: CDR1 SQVTM, CDR2 ANQGSEA. The ends lost 0 bases at V and 4 bases at J; junction bases unmatched: 9.

This clonotype came up many times. V is TRBV7-9 and J is TRBJ2-1; 9 bases are a match to TRBD2. V shed 1 base, J shed 4 bases, and the junction held 8 bases outside the gene matches. This CDR3 contains 17 residues. Germline CDR1 and CDR2: SEHNR and FQNEAQ (reference sequence). This CDR3 is CASSLGSTSGGYNEQFF. CDR3 nucleotide sequence: TGTGCCAGCAGCTTAGGCTCGACTAGCGGAGGGTACAATGAGCAGTTCTTC.

This clonotype qualifies as medium-sized. The chain has TRBV5-1 and TRBJ1-1; D remains ambiguous. The CDR3 is made up of 13 amino acids. The V end lost 0 bases, the J end lost 0 bases, and 3 bases lay between the germline ends. Germline values: CDR1 SGHRS, CDR2 YFSETQ. The CDR3 bases are TGCGCCAGCAGCTTGGAGGTGAACACTGAAGCTTTCTTT. It is translated as CASSLEVNTEAFF.

The table lists this clonotype with a few counts. The chain links TRBV21-1 to TRBJ2-7; the table's D gene call, TRBD1, was not cross checked with the DNA. TRBV21-1 is termed a pseudogene. This CDR3 has 14 residues. The CDR3 DNA reads as TGTGCCAGCAGCACTCGGACAGGGACCTACGAGCAGTACTTC. Translation: CASSTRTGTYEQYF.

This clonotype has just a few counts. A much bigger clone sits one base away, suggesting this may be a read error. This sequence joins TRBV5-1 and TRBJ2-7, with 7 bases identical to TRBD1. Per germline, CDR1 SGHRS and CDR2 YFSETQ. The CDR3 runs 15 residues. V shed 6 bases, J shed 1 base, and the junction held 10 bases outside the gene matches. CDR3 bases: TGCGCCAGCAACCCTGACAGGGTGAGGTCCTACGAGCAGTACTTC. As protein: CASNPDRVRSYEQYF.

This clonotype was seen at least ten times. The chain recombines TRBV29-1 with TRBJ2-1; TRBD2 aligns across 10 bases. Germline CDR1 reads SQVTM; CDR2 reads ANQGSEA. Unmatched junction bases numbered 4, after V lost 1 base and J lost 7 bases. CDR3 size: 14 residues. CDR3 sequence (DNA): TGCAGCGTTGAAGGGACTAGCGGTCTTAATGAGCAGTTCTTC. Its protein product is CSVEGTSGLNEQFF.

This chain uses TRBV7-2 with TRBJ2-1, with 9 bases aligning to TRBD2. This CDR3 comprises 16 residues. V lost 5 bases, J lost 4 bases, and 9 bases stayed unmatched. Per germline, CDR1 SGHTA and CDR2 FQGNSA. CDR3 bases: TGTGCCAGCAGCCCCTTGCGGGAGGGCCCTTACAATGAGCAGTTCTTC. Translating gives CASSPLREGPYNEQFF.

This chain uses TRBV30 with TRBJ1-2; TRBD1 agrees at 8 bases. This CDR3 is 11 amino acids long. In germline, CDR1 is GTSNPN, CDR2 SVGIG (reference sequence). The junction had 3 bases not matched to a gene; V was cut back by 5 bases and J by 7 bases. For the CDR3, the DNA is TGTGCCTGGGGACAGGGTGCTGGCTACACCTTC. Its protein is CAWGQGAGYTF.

This clonotype was counted at least ten times. The chain links TRBV5-1 to TRBJ1-1; D call uncertain. CDR3 length: 14 residues. The V end was cut by 0 bases, the J end by 2 bases, with 8 bases between. In germline, CDR1 is SGHRS, CDR2 YFSETQ. CDR3 sequence: CASSLGGYNTEAFF. In nucleotides, the CDR3 is TGCGCCAGCAGCTTGGGAGGGTACAACACTGAAGCTTTCTTT.

The genes are TRBV28 and TRBJ2-1, with 14 bases fitting TRBD2. The germline V gene has CDR1 MDHEN and CDR2 SYDVKM. Losses at the gene ends were 6 bases for V and 0 bases for J; bases not matched to a gene: 7. This CDR3 is built from 18 residues. CDR3 coding DNA: TGTGCCAGCAGCACCGGGACTAGCGGGAGAAACTCCTACAATGAGCAGTTCTTC. This gives the protein CASSTGTSGRNSYNEQFF.

This clonotype was detected many times. V gene TRBV14 combines with J gene TRBJ1-1; D possibly corresponds to TRBD1 (6 bases). CDR3 size: 14 residues. Trimming shortened V by 0 bases and J by 7 bases, and 12 bases separated the two germline ends. The V gene's germline CDR1 is SGHDN and CDR2 FVKESK. CDR3 DNA sequence: TGTGCCAGCAGCCAAGAACCCAGGGGTAGTGAAGCTTTCTTT. Translated, it gives CASSQEPRGSEAFF.

This chain joins TRBV9 and TRBJ2-7; D gene ambiguous. V was cut by 0 bases and J by 3 bases, with 7 bases left in between. CDR1 is SGDLS and CDR2 is YYNGEE in the germline V gene. This CDR3 comprises 13 residues. The CDR3 reads CASSVAAGYEQYF. The CDR3 region has the DNA TGTGCCAGCAGCGTAGCTGCCGGCTACGAGCAGTACTTC.

The sample holds many counts of this clonotype. This chain joins TRBV7-9 and TRBJ1-6; D perhaps matches TRBD1 (5 bases). CDR3 length: 14 residues. V dropped 11 bases and J dropped 7 bases, with 18 bases sitting between them. Germline assignment: CDR1 SEHNR and CDR2 FQNEAQ (reference sequence). As DNA, the CDR3 is TGTGCCGAGTCGGCAGGGATCGGCAATTCACCCCTCCACTTT. Its translation is CAESAGIGNSPLHF. Combining the CDR3 with reference TRBV7-9 and TRBJ1-6 gives the whole variable domain DTGVSQNPRHKITKRGQNVTFRCDPISEHNRLYWYRQTLGQGPEFLTYFQNEAQLEKSRLLSDRFSAERPKGSFSTLEIQRTEQGDSAMYLCAESAGIGNSPLHFGNGTRLTVT.

V usage is TRBV30 and J usage is TRBJ1-1, with 7 bases that match TRBD1. The CDR3 is 19 amino acids. Germline values: CDR1 GTSNPN, CDR2 SVGIG (reference sequence). The trim removed 0 bases at V and 2 bases at J, leaving 18 bases unmatched. CDR3 sequence reads: CAWSVRSPLQGQRNTEAFF. CDR3 sequence (DNA): TGTGCCTGGAGTGTACGTTCTCCCTTACAGGGACAGCGTAACACTGAAGCTTTCTTT.

This chain joins TRBV5-1 and TRBJ1-1; a possible D gene is TRBD1 (5 bases). CDR1 and CDR2 (germline): SGHRS, YFSETQ. The V end was cut by 3 bases, the J end by 1 base, with 10 bases between. The CDR3 length is 14 residues. CDR3 in amino acids: CASSWDGENTEAFF. The CDR3 coding sequence is TGCGCCAGCAGCTGGGACGGGGAGAACACTGAAGCTTTCTTT.

This clonotype occurred many times. The chain combines TRBV11-2 with TRBJ2-7; D tentatively reads TRBD1 or TRBD2 (5 bases each). This CDR3 has 12 amino acids. With 1 base removed from V and 9 bases from J, the gap between germline ends came to 10 bases. Germline-derived CDR1 and CDR2 are SGHAT and FQNNGV. Here the CDR3 reads CASSLVGAGQYF. Written as DNA, the CDR3 is TGTGCCAGCAGCTTAGTAGGGGCGGGGCAGTACTTC.

This clonotype came up a few times. The rearrangement links TRBV6-1 to TRBJ2-2, with a tentative D call TRBD2 (6 bases). The CDR3 runs 15 residues. CDR1 and CDR2 (germline): MNHNS, SASEGT. V lost 4 bases and J lost 4, with 13 bases in between. For the CDR3, the DNA is TGTGCCAGCAGTGTCGAGCGGGCAGGCACCGGGGAGCTGTTTTTT. This translates into CASSVERAGTGELFF.

The chain couples TRBV3-2 to TRBJ2-2; whether TRBD2, the table's D call, matches the DNA was not checked. TRBV3-2 is shown as a pseudogene. The CDR3 covers 16 residues. CDR3 residues: CASSSSGRRNTGELFF. The CDR3, as DNA: TGTGCCAGCAGCTCGAGCGGGAGGAGGAACACCGGGGAGCTGTTTTTT.

In this sample, this clonotype turned up a few times. The chain uses TRBV5-1 and TRBJ2-1; TRBD2 agrees at 11 bases. Germline-derived CDR1 and CDR2 are SGHRS and YFSETQ. The V segment lost 1 base and the J segment 9 bases; nucleotides outside the gene matches: 9. The CDR3 length is 16 residues. The CDR3 here is CASSLMGTSGLSEQFF. CDR3 DNA sequence: TGCGCCAGCAGCTTGATGGGGACTAGCGGTCTTAGTGAGCAGTTCTTC.

The genes are TRBV28 and TRBJ1-5; D is uncertain. The CDR3 sequence is 13 residues long. CDR1 is MDHEN and CDR2 is SYDVKM in the germline V gene. V dropped 6 bases and J dropped 6 bases, with 12 bases sitting between them. The CDR3 spells CASSPSLAQPQHF. The CDR3 region has the DNA TGTGCCAGCAGCCCGTCTTTGGCTCAGCCCCAGCATTTT.

V is TRBV7-2 and J is TRBJ2-1; D may be TRBD2 (6 bases). There are 17 residues in the CDR3. Germline CDR1 is SGHTA and CDR2 is FQGNSA. V was clipped by 5 bases and J by 4 bases, with 21 bases between them. The CDR3 loop reads CASSLVSGSGIYNEQFF. In DNA form, the CDR3 reads TGTGCCAGCAGCCTCGTTAGCGGTAGCGGCATATACAATGAGCAGTTCTTC.

The chain recombines TRBV18 with TRBJ2-1; TRBD2 matches 8 bases. The CDR3 is made up of 13 amino acids. Germline V gene lookup returns CDR1 KGHSH and CDR2 LQKENI. Trimming cost V 2 bases and J 16 bases; bases outside gene matches: 10. The CDR3 sequence: CASSPGTSGTLFF. DNA for the CDR3: TGTGCCAGCTCACCAGGAACTAGCGGCACACTTTTCTTC.

The table lists this clonotype with many counts. The rearrangement links TRBV5-5 to TRBJ2-7; 8 nucleotides agree with TRBD1. With 3 bases clipped from V and 6 bases from J, the junction kept 11 bases outside the gene matches. Per germline, CDR1 SGHKS and CDR2 YYEKEE (reference sequence). This CDR3 is 15 amino acids long. The CDR3 loop reads CASSSLGQGGIEQYF. The CDR3 coding sequence is TGTGCCAGCAGCTCGCTAGGACAGGGAGGAATCGAGCAGTACTTC.

This clonotype was observed at least ten times. The chain employs TRBV7-9 and TRBJ2-5; TRBD1 is a possible D gene (5 bases). There are 17 residues in the CDR3. V lost 0 bases, J lost 4 bases, and 18 bases lay in between. Germline-derived CDR1 and CDR2 are SEHNR and FQNEAQ (reference sequence). CDR3 sequence: CASSLARRGNVTETQYF. CDR3 coding DNA: TGTGCCAGCAGCTTAGCTAGAAGGGGTAATGTGACAGAGACCCAGTACTTC.

In this sample, this clonotype turned up many times. The chain employs TRBV7-3 and TRBJ2-1; 12 bases fit TRBD2. CDR3 length equals 15 residues. Per the germline V gene, CDR1 is SGHTA and CDR2 is FQGTGA. V gave up 2 bases and J gave up 6 bases; unmatched junction bases: 2. CDR3 sequence reads: CASSLGLAGSNEQFF. In DNA, the CDR3 is TGTGCCAGCAGCTTAGGACTAGCGGGGTCCAATGAGCAGTTCTTC.